This T cell receptor beta chain derives from a study of T-cell reconstitution after alpha-beta-depleted transplantation in children. Germline values: CDR1 SGHRS, CDR2 YFSETQ. CDR3 size: 16 residues. V shed 4 bases, J shed 2 bases, and the junction held 8 bases outside the gene matches. For TCRbeta, the library was prepared with unique molecular identifiers. TCRdb re-derived calls from the PCR reads in MiXCR, one entry per CDR3 protein. The profile shows 440,000 or so distinct CDR3 sequences, about a tenth of them singletons. This chain joins TRBV5-1 and TRBJ2-1, with 8 bases matching TRBD2. This receptor was taken from a human donor who donated a stem cell graft to a child with acute myeloid leukemia. The material sequenced was PBMCs from the stem cell graft donor, taken from the stem cell graft. CDR3 DNA sequence: TGCGCCAGCAGCGGTTTAGCGGGGACAACCTACAATGAGCAGTTCTTC. It is translated as CASSGLAGTTYNEQFF.